A single sample gave rise to the 25 T cell receptor beta chains below, sequenced in a study of T cell clonality in common variable immunodeficiency. Libraries were prepared by immunoSEQ multiplex PCR; TCRdb keeps only in-frame clonotypes and omits some of them. The table lists tens of thousands of clones, with no singletons. Material for sequencing was peripheral blood mononuclear cells. These receptors were collected from a person aged 18 to 75 in good health.

This clone was seen ten or more times. The read halts 3 residues ahead of the CDR3 end, with the missing end drawn from the germline J gene. V usage is TRBV4-2 and J usage is TRBJ2-3; 11 nucleotides align to TRBD2. V dropped 4 bases and J dropped 3; count of bases not matched to a gene: 6. Germline V CDR1 and CDR2: LGHNA, YNFKEQ. This CDR3 has 16 residues. The DNA read from the CDR3 is TGTGCCAGCAGCCCTCGACTAGCGGGAAGGACAGATACG. The encoded protein is CASSPRLAGRTDT. The entire CDR3 protein reads CASSPRLAGRTDTQYF.

This clone was picked up many times. The read stops 3 residues short of the end of the CDR3; the missing end is completed from the germline J gene. This chain joins TRBV7-9 and TRBJ2-5, with D unclear. Deletions cut 2 bases from V and 5 bases from J, with 6 bases between. The CDR3 loop spans 12 amino acids. Per the germline V gene, CDR1 is SEHNR and CDR2 is FQNEAQ (reference sequence). This chain's CDR3 is CASSLSTETQYF. CDR3 bases read: TGTGCCAGCAGCTTATCTACGGAGACC.

This clone appeared many times. The covered CDR3 bases are TGTGCCAGTAGTATAGCAGGTAGGGGAAGAGGCAAAAACATT. Translation: CASSIAGRGRGKNI. The full CDR3 protein is CASSIAGRGRGKNIQYF. This sequence joins TRBV19 and TRBJ2-4, with D tentatively TRBD1 (5 bases). From the germline J gene comes the end of the CDR3, since the read stops 3 residues before it. Germline assignment: CDR1 LNHDA and CDR2 SQIVND (reference sequence). This CDR3 comprises 17 residues. The V and J ends lost 1 base and 3 bases respectively, with 16 bases between them.

Ten or more counts support this clone. The DNA ends 3 residues before the CDR3 does, and the rest of the CDR3 is filled in from the germline J gene. The chain couples TRBV6-2 or TRBV6-3 to TRBJ2-7; D is perhaps TRBD1 (5 bases). This CDR3 region has 13 residues. The ends were cut back, 5 bases at V and 3 bases at J, with 11 bases in the middle. Looked up from germline, CDR1 is MNHEY and CDR2 is SVGEGT. CDR3 bases read: TGTGCCAGCAGTGACAGTGACAGCTACGAG. This sequence encodes CASSDSDSYE. The complete CDR3 sequence is CASSDSDSYEQYF.

With regard to this clone: The read stops 3 residues short of the end of the CDR3; the missing end is completed from the germline J gene. The chain is built from TRBV2 and TRBJ2-7; 14 bases are shared with TRBD2. V trimming: 9 bases; J trimming: 6 bases; junction bases outside the gene matches: 7. Per the germline V gene, CDR1 is SNHLY and CDR2 is FYNNEI. The CDR3 is 14 residues long. CDR3 bases read: TGTGCCAGTCGACTAGCGGGAGGGGATCGCGAG. It yields the protein CASRLAGGDRE. The whole CDR3 sequence reads CASRLAGGDREQYF.

Points on this clone: The CDR3 end falls 3 residues outside the read, so it is completed with the germline J gene. The chain links TRBV20-1 to TRBJ1-5; 7 nucleotides line up with TRBD1. The J segment lost 4 bases and the V segment lost 0 bases, leaving 6 bases of the junction unmatched. The length of the CDR3 is 15 residues. Germline V gives CDR1 DFQATT, CDR2 SNEGSKA (reference sequence). CDR3 DNA, as far as it was read: TGCAGTGCTAGAGACTCCGGGACAGCTAATCAGCCC. Translated: CSARDSGTANQP. The whole CDR3 reads CSARDSGTANQPQHF.

This clone was seen a handful of times. A much larger clone lies a single base off, so this may be a read error. The read falls 3 residues short of the CDR3 end, and the missing part is taken from the germline J gene. The sample has other DNA sequences that encode this CDR3 too. The chain employs TRBV19 and TRBJ1-3; TRBD1 matches 9 bases. CDR3 length: 16 residues. The germline V gene encodes CDR1 LNHDA and CDR2 SQIVND (reference sequence). The CDR3: CASSRSGQGSGNTIYF. The part of the CDR3 DNA that was read is TGTGCCAGTAGTCGCTCGGGACAGGGCTCTGGAAACACA.

Ten or more counts support this clone. Sequencing ends 3 residues short of the CDR3 end; the germline J gene provides the rest. The rearrangement links TRBV7-2 to TRBJ2-2, with 8 bases identical to TRBD2. The length of the CDR3 is 17 residues. Germline values: CDR1 SGHTA, CDR2 FQGNSA. The CDR3 here is CASRLAISGANTGELFF. The CDR3 DNA, read in part, is TGTGCAAGTCGCTTAGCGATTAGCGGGGCGAACACCGGGGAG. The variable domain in full, completed from reference TRBV7-2 and TRBJ2-2, reads GAGVSQSPSNKVTEKGKDVELRCDPISGHTALYWYRQSLGQGLEFLIYFQGNSAPDKSGLPSDRFSAERTGGSVSTLTIQRTQQEDSAVYLCASRLAISGANTGELFFGEGSRLTVL.

For this clone: The junction differs from germline at one of its ends, possibly a read error. Other nucleotide sequences from this sample produce the same CDR3. The sequenced part of the CDR3 DNA is TGCGCCAGCAGCCTTACCGGGACTTCTAACTATGGA. Residues: CASSLTGTSNYG. The full CDR3 is CASSLTGTSNYGYTF. The chain joins TRBV5-1 to TRBJ1-2, with D possibly TRBD1 on 5 matching bases. The CDR3 end lies 3 residues beyond the end of the read and is filled in from the germline J gene. This CDR3 has 15 amino acids. Per the germline V gene, CDR1 is SGHRS and CDR2 is YFSETQ.

This clone was counted ten times or more. The CDR3 is cut off 3 residues early in the read; its end comes from the germline J gene. V usage is TRBV20-1 and J usage is TRBJ2-1; D ambiguous. The CDR3 runs to 14 residues. Germline values: CDR1 DFQATT, CDR2 SNEGSKA (reference sequence). Between the trimmed V and J ends, which lost 0 bases and 5 bases, there was a span of 11 bases. CDR3 amino acids: CSARDLGYNNEQFF. CDR3 DNA (partial): TGCAGTGCTAGAGATCTAGGTTATAACAATGAG.

This clone was picked up many times. From the germline J gene comes the end of the CDR3, since the read stops 3 residues before it. The rearrangement joins TRBV19 to TRBJ2-1; the match to TRBD1 covers 9 bases. The CDR3 totals 15 residues. After removal of 4 bases from V and 4 bases from J, the junction contained 5 bases not matched to a gene. Per the germline V gene, CDR1 is LNHDA and CDR2 is SQIVND (reference sequence). Incomplete CDR3 DNA: TGTGCCAGTAGTACAGAAGACAGGGGGTACAATGAG. It encodes CASSTEDRGYNE. The whole CDR3 protein is CASSTEDRGYNEQFF.

Worth noting for this clone: The CDR3 extends 3 residues past the end of the read, so its final part is completed from the germline J gene. The rearrangement joins TRBV6-2 or TRBV6-3 to TRBJ1-1; D ambiguous. This CDR3 has 11 amino acids. The germline CDR1 and CDR2 sequences are MNHEY and SVGEGT. CDR3 region: CASRISYEAFF. CDR3 DNA, as far as it was read: TGTGCCAGCAGGATTTCCTACGAG.

In this sample, this clone turned up many times. The read terminates 3 residues before the CDR3 end, so the remaining end is supplied by the germline J gene. V is TRBV20-1 and J is TRBJ1-1, with a weak D call TRBD1 (5 bases). The CDR3 totals 15 residues. Germline values: CDR1 DFQATT, CDR2 SNEGSKA (reference sequence). V dropped 2 bases and J dropped 1 base, with 14 bases sitting between them. Incomplete CDR3 DNA: TGCAGTGCTAGAAAAGGCGGGGGGACGAACACTGAA. It specifies CSARKGGGTNTE. The entire CDR3 protein reads CSARKGGGTNTEAFF.

This clone was picked up many times. The observed sequence ends 3 residues before the CDR3 terminus, with the missing tail filled in from the germline J gene. V gene TRBV5-1 combines with J gene TRBJ1-1; the D gene is possibly TRBD1 (6 bases). The germline V gene encodes CDR1 SGHRS and CDR2 YFSETQ. V lost 5 bases to trimming and J lost 1 base, with 12 bases between them. CDR3 size: 14 residues. CDR3 protein: CASSTPDRNTEAFF. Partial CDR3 DNA: TGCGCCAGCAGTACCCCGGACAGGAACACTGAA.

A remark on this clone: The DNA ends 3 residues before the CDR3 does, and the rest of the CDR3 is filled in from the germline J gene. The gene calls are TRBV19 and TRBJ1-5, with a possible D match to TRBD1 (6 bases). There are 13 residues in the CDR3. Germline V lookup: CDR1 LNHDA, CDR2 SQIVND (reference sequence). Trimming removed 4 bases at V and 3 bases at J, with 7 bases between. This CDR3 reads CASSKGHNQPQHF. CDR3 DNA, as far as it was read: TGTGCCAGTAGTAAGGGACACAATCAGCCC.

This clone occurred many times. Sequencing ends 3 residues short of the CDR3 end; the germline J gene provides the rest. The rearrangement joins TRBV3-1 (or the pseudogene TRBV3-2) to TRBJ2-7; maybe TRBD1 (5 bases). The ends were cut back, 1 base at V and 6 bases at J, with 19 bases in the middle. CDR1 is LGHDT, CDR2 YNNKEL, per germline (reference sequence). This CDR3 contains 16 residues. CDR3 sequence reads: CASSQVGLAGAGEQYF. The DNA read from the CDR3 is TGTGCCAGCAGCCAAGTAGGTCTGGCTGGGGCTGGCGAG.

This clone has a handful of counts. The read gets to within 3 residues of the CDR3 end, and the germline J gene fills in the rest. The V gene is TRBV6-2 or TRBV6-3, the J gene TRBJ1-2; 7 positions match TRBD1. Germline-derived CDR1 and CDR2 are MNHEY and SVGEGT. This CDR3 has 12 residues. The ends lost 6 bases at V and 6 bases at J; junction bases unmatched: 4. The covered CDR3 bases are TGTGCCAGCAGAGGACAGGTTCATGGC. Translated: CASRGQVHG. The full CDR3 reads CASRGQVHGYTF.

A few counts support this clone. The CDR3 extends 3 residues past the end of the read, so its final part is completed from the germline J gene. The rearrangement uses TRBV7-9 and TRBJ1-2, with D perhaps matching TRBD1 (5 bases). The CDR3 is 13 amino acids. Germline V lookup: CDR1 SEHNR, CDR2 FQNEAQ (reference sequence). The CDR3 sequence: CASGTSGPYDYTF. CDR3 DNA, as far as it was read: TGTGCCAGCGGGACTAGCGGTCCTTACGAC.

This clone was seen a handful of times. The CDR3 is cut off 3 residues early in the read; its end comes from the germline J gene. The rearrangement uses TRBV30 and TRBJ2-1; 15 bases match TRBD2. V dropped 2 bases and J dropped 4; count of bases not matched to a gene: 15. CDR1 and CDR2 from the germline V gene are GTSNPN and SVGIG (reference sequence). CDR3 size: 20 residues. The CDR3 bases that were read are TGTGCCTGGAGTTCCCCGGTGGGACTAGCGGGAGGTAACCCGTACAATGAG. Protein product: CAWSSPVGLAGGNPYNE. In full, the CDR3 is CAWSSPVGLAGGNPYNEQFF.

Partial CDR3 DNA: TGTGCCAGCTCACCACTGGCAGGGGATGAAAAG. The encoded protein is CASSPLAGDEK. The full CDR3 protein reads CASSPLAGDEKLFF. This chain connects TRBV18 to TRBJ2-2; TRBD1 might be the D (6 bases). Coverage ceases 3 residues before the CDR3 finishes, and the germline J gene fills in the end. CDR1 and CDR2 (germline): KGHSH, LQKENI. The CDR3 runs 14 residues.

Details on this clone: The read ends 3 residues before the CDR3 terminus; that terminus is restored from the germline J gene. The chain links TRBV18 to TRBJ1-1; a weak D match, TRBD1 (5 bases). Germline CDR1 KGHSH, CDR2 LQKENI. This CDR3 has 16 amino acids. Trimming removed 0 bases from V and 6 bases from J, with 17 bases in between. The CDR3 bases that were read are TGTGCCAGCTCACCACCGGTGGCTGGGGTCAGGGCTGAA. It encodes CASSPPVAGVRAE. The CDR3 in its entirety is CASSPPVAGVRAEAFF.

This clone was seen repeatedly, ten times or more. CDR3 bases read: TGCAGTGCTAGAGATACACAGAGAAAAACCTACGAG. Translation: CSARDTQRKTYE. The entire CDR3 sequence reads CSARDTQRKTYEQYF. This chain uses TRBV20-1 with TRBJ2-7; D ambiguous. The CDR3 end falls 3 residues outside the read, so it is completed with the germline J gene. The CDR3 consists of 15 residues. In germline, CDR1 is DFQATT, CDR2 SNEGSKA (reference sequence). V lost 0 bases and J 2 bases, leaving 14 bases between the germline ends.

Many counts were recorded for this clone. Coverage ceases 3 residues before the CDR3 finishes, and the germline J gene fills in the end. This chain connects TRBV14 to TRBJ2-1, with D possibly TRBD2 on 6 matching bases. The CDR3 covers 16 residues. Germline V gene sequence: CDR1 SGHDN, CDR2 FVKESK. V was pared by 4 bases and J by 0 bases, with 13 bases between. The sequenced CDR3 bases are TGTGCCAGCAGCCCGGGACTGGGGAGCTCCTACAATGAG. Translating it yields CASSPGLGSSYNE. Given in full, the CDR3 is CASSPGLGSSYNEQFF. Based on the CDR3 plus reference TRBV14 and TRBJ2-1, the full variable domain is EAGVTQFPSHSVIEKGQTVTLRCDPISGHDNLYWYRRVMGKEIKFLLHFVKESKQDESGMPNNRFLAERTGGTYSTLKVQPAELEDSGVYFCASSPGLGSSYNEQFFGPGTRLTVL.

This clone has a count of ten or more. The read stops 3 residues short of the end of the CDR3; the missing end is completed from the germline J gene. This rearrangement joins TRBV4-1 to TRBJ2-2; 8 positions match TRBD2. Germline V gene data show CDR1 as MGHRA and CDR2 as YSYEKL. This CDR3 is 17 amino acids long. Trimming cost V 1 base and J 4 bases; bases outside gene matches: 8. CDR3 protein: CASSQVPAGVRTGELFF. CDR3 bases read: TGCGCCAGCAGCCAAGTTCCAGCGGGAGTTCGCACCGGGGAG.

This clone was seen many times. The read is 3 residues too short to cover the CDR3 end, so that end is filled in from the germline J gene. This sequence joins TRBV5-1 and TRBJ1-4; D is possibly TRBD1 (5 bases). The length of the CDR3 is 14 residues. V was trimmed by 4 bases and J by 1 base, leaving 8 bases between them. The germline gives CDR1 SGHRS, CDR2 YFSETQ. The CDR3 region is CASSLGQTNEKLFF. The covered CDR3 bases are TGCGCCAGCAGCCTCGGACAAACTAATGAAAAA. Filled out from reference TRBV5-1 and TRBJ1-4, the complete variable domain reads KAGVTQTPRYLIKTRGQQVTLSCSPISGHRSVSWYQQTPGQGLQFLFEYFSETQRNKGNFPGRFSGRQFSNSRSEMNVSTLELGDSALYLCASSLGQTNEKLFFGSGTQLSVL.